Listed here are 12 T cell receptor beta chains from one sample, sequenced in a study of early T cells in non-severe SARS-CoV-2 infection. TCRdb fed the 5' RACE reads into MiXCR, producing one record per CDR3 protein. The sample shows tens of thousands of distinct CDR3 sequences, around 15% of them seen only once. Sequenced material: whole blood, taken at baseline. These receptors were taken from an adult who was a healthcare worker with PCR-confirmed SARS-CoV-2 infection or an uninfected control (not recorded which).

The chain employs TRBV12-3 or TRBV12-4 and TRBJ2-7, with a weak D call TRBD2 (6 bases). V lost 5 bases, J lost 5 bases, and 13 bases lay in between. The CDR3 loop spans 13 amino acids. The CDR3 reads CASSLDWRDEQYF. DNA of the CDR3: TGTGCCAGCAGTCTCGACTGGAGGGACGAGCAGTACTTC.

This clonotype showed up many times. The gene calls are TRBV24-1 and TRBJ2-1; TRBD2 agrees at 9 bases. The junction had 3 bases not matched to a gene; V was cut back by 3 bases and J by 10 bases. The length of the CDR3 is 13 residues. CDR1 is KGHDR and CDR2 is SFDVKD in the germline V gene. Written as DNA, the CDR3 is TGTGCCACCAGTGATCCGACTAGCGGAGAGCAGTTCTTC. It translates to CATSDPTSGEQFF.

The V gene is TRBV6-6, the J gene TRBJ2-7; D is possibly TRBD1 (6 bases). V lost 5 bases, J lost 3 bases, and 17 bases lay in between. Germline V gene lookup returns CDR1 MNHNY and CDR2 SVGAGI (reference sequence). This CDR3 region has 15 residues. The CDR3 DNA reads TGTGCCAGCAGTCAAGGGCAGGGGAGTGGCTACGAGCAGTACTTC. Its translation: CASSQGQGSGYEQYF.

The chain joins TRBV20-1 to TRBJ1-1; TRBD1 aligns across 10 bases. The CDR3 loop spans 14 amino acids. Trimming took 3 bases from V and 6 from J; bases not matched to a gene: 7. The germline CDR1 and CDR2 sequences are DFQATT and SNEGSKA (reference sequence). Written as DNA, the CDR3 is TGCAGTGCTAGGGACCCCGGGACAGGGGCTGAAGCTTTCTTT. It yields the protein CSARDPGTGAEAFF.

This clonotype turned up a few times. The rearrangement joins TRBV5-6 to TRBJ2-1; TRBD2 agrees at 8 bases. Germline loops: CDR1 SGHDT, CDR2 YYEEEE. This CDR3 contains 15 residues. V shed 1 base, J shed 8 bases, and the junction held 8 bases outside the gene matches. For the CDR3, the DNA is TGTGCCAGCAGCTTGATGGCTAGCGGGTGGTATGAGCAGTTCTTC. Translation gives CASSLMASGWYEQFF.

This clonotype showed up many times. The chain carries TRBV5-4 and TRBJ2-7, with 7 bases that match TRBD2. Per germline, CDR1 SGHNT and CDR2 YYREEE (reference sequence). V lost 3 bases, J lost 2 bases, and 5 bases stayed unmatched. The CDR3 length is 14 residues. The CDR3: CASSSGTNTYEQYF. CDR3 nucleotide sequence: TGTGCCAGCAGCTCAGGGACTAATACCTACGAGCAGTACTTC.

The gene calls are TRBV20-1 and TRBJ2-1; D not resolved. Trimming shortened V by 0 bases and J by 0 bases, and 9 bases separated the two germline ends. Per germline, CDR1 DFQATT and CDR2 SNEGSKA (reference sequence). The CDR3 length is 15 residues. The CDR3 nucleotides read TGCAGTGCTAGAGATAGGCTCCTCTCCTACAATGAGCAGTTCTTC. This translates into CSARDRLLSYNEQFF.

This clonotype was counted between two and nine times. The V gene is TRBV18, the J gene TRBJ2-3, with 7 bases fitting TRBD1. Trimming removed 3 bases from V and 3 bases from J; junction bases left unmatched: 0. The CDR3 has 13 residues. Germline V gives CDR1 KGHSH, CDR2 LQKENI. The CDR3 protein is CASSPGQTDTQYF. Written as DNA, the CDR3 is TGTGCCAGCTCACCGGGACAGACAGATACGCAGTATTTT.

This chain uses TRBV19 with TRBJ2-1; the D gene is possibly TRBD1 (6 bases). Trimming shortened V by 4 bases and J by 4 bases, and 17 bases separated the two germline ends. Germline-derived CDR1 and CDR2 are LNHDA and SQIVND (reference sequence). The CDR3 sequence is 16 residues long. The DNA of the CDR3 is TGTGCCAGTAGTAACTCCGAACAGGGTGCGTACAATGAGCAGTTCTTC. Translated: CASSNSEQGAYNEQFF.

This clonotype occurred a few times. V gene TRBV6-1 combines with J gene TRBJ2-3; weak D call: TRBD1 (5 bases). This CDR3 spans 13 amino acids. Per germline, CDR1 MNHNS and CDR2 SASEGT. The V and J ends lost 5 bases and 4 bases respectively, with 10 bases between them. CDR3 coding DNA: TGTGCCAGCAGTAAATTAGGGGCAGATACGCAGTATTTT. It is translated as CASSKLGADTQYF.

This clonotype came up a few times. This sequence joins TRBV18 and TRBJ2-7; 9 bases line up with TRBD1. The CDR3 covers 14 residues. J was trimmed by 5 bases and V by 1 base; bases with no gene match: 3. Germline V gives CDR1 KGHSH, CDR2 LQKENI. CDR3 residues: CASSPRTGDNEQYF. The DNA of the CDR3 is TGTGCCAGCTCACCACGGACAGGGGACAACGAGCAGTACTTC.

The CDR3 bases are TGCAGCGTTGGTCGTTTAGCAGGGGAGGACTATGGCTACACCTTC. Amino acids: CSVGRLAGEDYGYTF. The chain combines TRBV29-1 with TRBJ1-2, with D maybe TRBD1 (6 bases). Trimming took 4 bases from V and 3 from J, leaving 18 bases between them. CDR3 length equals 15 residues. Germline V CDR1 and CDR2: SQVTM, ANQGSEA.